One sample yielded the 9 T cell receptor beta chains listed below, sequenced in a study of shared clonotypes between healthy human individuals. Only in-frame clones appear in the TCRdb table, and some are missing; sequencing was by immunoSEQ multiplex PCR. The sample consists of 2 million to 2.5 million clones, 90% to 95% of them appearing once. The specimen sequenced was naive CD4+ T cells from PBMCs. Subset here: CD45RA+ positively selected. These receptors were taken from a man younger than 35 in good health. Some clones in this sample may be carry-over from other donors' samples.

V gene TRBV10-3 combines with J gene TRBJ2-5; the match to TRBD2 covers 13 bases. V was clipped by 2 bases and J by 4 bases; unmatched bases: 7. Germline loops: CDR1 ENHRY, CDR2 SYGVKD. This CDR3 spans 17 amino acids. CDR3 nucleotides: TGTGCCATCAGTGAGACCCGACTAGCGGGAGGTATAGAGACCCAGTACTTC. Protein: CAISETRLAGGIETQYF.

V gene TRBV19 combines with J gene TRBJ2-5, with 7 bases aligning to TRBD2. The CDR3 runs 14 residues. Unmatched junction bases numbered 7, after V lost 4 bases and J lost 5 bases. Per the germline V gene, CDR1 is LNHDA and CDR2 is SQIVND (reference sequence). CDR3 in amino acids: CASSTLGGSETQYF. The CDR3 DNA reads TGTGCCAGTAGTACCCTGGGGGGGAGCGAGACCCAGTACTTC.

The V and J genes are TRBV6-1 and TRBJ2-5; D gene unclear. The germline CDR1 and CDR2 sequences are MNHNS and SASEGT. V was trimmed by 6 bases and J by 5 bases, leaving 13 bases between them. This CDR3 has 13 amino acids. DNA of the CDR3: TGTGCCAGCAGGGGAACGGGTCTGGAGACCCAGTACTTC. This codes for CASRGTGLETQYF.

As DNA, the CDR3 is TGTGCCAGCAGAGCAGCCGGGGTCCAAGAGACCCAGTACTTC. The encoded protein is CASRAAGVQETQYF. The rearrangement links TRBV25-1 to TRBJ2-5; the D gene is possibly TRBD2 (5 bases). The CDR3 sequence is 14 residues long. Germline CDR1 and CDR2: MGHDK and SYGVNS. V lost 6 bases to trimming and J lost 1 base, with 12 bases between them.

Regarding this clone: Compared with germline, one end of the junction differs, possibly owing to a read error. This rearrangement joins TRBV9 to TRBJ2-5; D gene uncertain. Per the germline V gene, CDR1 is SGDLS and CDR2 is YYNGEE. The CDR3 has 13 amino acids. CDR3 DNA: TGTGCCTGCAGCGAGTCCCCTGGAGAGCACCAGTACTTC. Translation: CACSESPGEHQYF. The whole variable domain, remainder taken from reference TRBV9 and TRBJ2-5, is DSGVTQTPKHLITATGQRVTLRCSPRSGDLSVYWYQQSLDQGLQFLIQYYNGEERAKGNILERFSAQQFPDLHSELNLSSLELGDSALYFCACSESPGEHQYFGPGTRLLVL.

The chain combines TRBV28 with TRBJ2-5; tentatively, D is TRBD2 (6 bases). V gave up 8 bases and J gave up 2 bases, with 12 bases separating them. The CDR3 consists of 13 residues. From germline, CDR1 is MDHEN and CDR2 SYDVKM. DNA for the CDR3: TGTGCCAGCGGTGACAGCGGGCAAGAGACCCAGTACTTC. Protein: CASGDSGQETQYF.

The chain uses TRBV7-2 and TRBJ2-5, with 7 bases that match TRBD2. The CDR3 is 13 residues long. Germline CDR1 and CDR2: SGHTA and FQGNSA. Germline trimming cut 4 bases from V and 2 bases from J; bases unmatched to any gene: 1. The CDR3 spells CASSWTRQETQYF. Written as DNA, the CDR3 is TGTGCCAGCAGCTGGACTAGACAAGAGACCCAGTACTTC.

CDR3 nucleotides: TGTGCCAGCAGCCCCGACTATGATACGCAGTATTTT. Its protein product is CASSPDYDTQYF. J is TRBJ2-3 and V is TRBV7-3; possible D gene TRBD2, 5 bases. This CDR3 is 12 amino acids long. Trimming shortened V by 5 bases and J by 6 bases, and 9 bases separated the two germline ends. Germline V gene data show CDR1 as SGHTA and CDR2 as FQGTGA.

The chain combines TRBV28 with TRBJ2-6, with 9 bases lining up with TRBD1. Germline CDR1 and CDR2: MDHEN and SYDVKM. V lost 4 bases to trimming and J lost 4 bases; unmatched junction nucleotides: 2. CDR3 length equals 15 residues. For the CDR3, the DNA is TGTGCCAGCAGTTGGACAGGGGCCGGGGCCAACGTCCTGACTTTC. This sequence encodes CASSWTGAGANVLTF.